This entry lists 18 T cell receptor beta chains sequenced from one sample in a study of blood T cell repertoires in COVID-19. Sequencing was performed with immunoSEQ multiplex PCR; in TCRdb, only in-frame clones are kept and a portion is missing. The sample holds tens of thousands of clones, around 88% seen once. Sequencing was performed on peripheral blood. The receptors stem from a woman older than 75 with active or convalescent COVID-19.

This sequence joins TRBV29-1 and TRBJ2-5; 11 nucleotides match TRBD2. V lost 6 bases and J lost 5; bases outside the gene matches: 8. CDR1 and CDR2 from the germline V gene are SQVTM and ANQGSEA. CDR3 size: 14 residues. In DNA form, the CDR3 reads TGCAGCGTGGGACTAGCGGTGAGGGGGGAGACCCAGTACTTC. Translated, it gives CSVGLAVRGETQYF. The full variable domain, rest sourced from reference TRBV29-1 and TRBJ2-5, is SAVISQKPSRDICQRGTSLTIQCQVDSQVTMMFWYRQQPGQSLTLIATANQGSEATYESGFVIDKFPISRPNLTFSTLTVSNMSPEDSSIYLCSVGLAVRGETQYFGPGTRLLVL.

V is TRBV14 and J is TRBJ1-3; 7 bases agree with TRBD1. Germline V gives CDR1 SGHDN, CDR2 FVKESK. The CDR3 is 16 amino acids. V trimming: 3 bases; J trimming: 3 bases; junction bases outside the gene matches: 8. The CDR3 reads CASSHLTGLGGNTIYF. In DNA, the CDR3 is TGTGCCAGCAGCCACCTGACAGGGCTCGGTGGAAACACCATATATTTT. Using reference TRBV14 and TRBJ1-3 for the parts outside the CDR3, the full variable domain is EAGVTQFPSHSVIEKGQTVTLRCDPISGHDNLYWYRRVMGKEIKFLLHFVKESKQDESGMPNNRFLAERTGGTYSTLKVQPAELEDSGVYFCASSHLTGLGGNTIYFGEGSWLTVV.

The CDR3 nucleotides read TGTGCCAGTAGCCCCGACAGGGTGGGTGACAATCAGCCCCAGCATTTT. It encodes CASSPDRVGDNQPQHF. The V and J genes are TRBV19 and TRBJ1-5; 7 bases match TRBD1. Trimming removed 6 bases from V and 3 bases from J; junction bases left unmatched: 11. This CDR3 has 16 residues. Germline V gives CDR1 LNHDA, CDR2 SQIVND (reference sequence). The full variable domain, its missing parts supplied by reference TRBV19 and TRBJ1-5, is DGGITQSPKYLFRKEGQNVTLSCEQNLNHDAMYWYRQDPGQGLRLIYYSQIVNDFQKGDIAEGYSVSREKKESFPLTVTSAQKNPTAFYLCASSPDRVGDNQPQHFGDGTRLSIL.

The chain links TRBV20-1 to TRBJ1-5; D call uncertain. The germline CDR1 and CDR2 sequences are DFQATT and SNEGSKA (reference sequence). The CDR3 has 13 amino acids. V gave up 3 bases and J gave up 3 bases, with 9 bases separating them. Written as DNA, the CDR3 is TGCAGTGCTAGTGGCCAGGACAATCAGCCCCAGCATTTT. It yields the protein CSASGQDNQPQHF.

The gene calls are TRBV5-1 and TRBJ1-1, with D tentatively TRBD1 (6 bases). CDR3 length equals 15 residues. Trimming cost V 4 bases and J 3 bases, with 16 bases left between them. CDR1 and CDR2 from the germline V gene are SGHRS and YFSETQ. CDR3 sequence reads: CASSDSTSGDTEAFF. The CDR3 DNA sequence: TGCGCCAGCAGCGACTCAACTTCAGGGGACACTGAAGCTTTCTTT.

The chain is built from TRBV5-1 and TRBJ1-4; no reliable D call. Germline CDR1 is SGHRS and CDR2 is YFSETQ. V lost 0 bases, J lost 7 bases, and 16 bases lay in between. CDR3 length equals 16 residues. As DNA, the CDR3 is TGCGCCAGCAGCTTGGTGTCTGGGGAGGGTAGTGAAAAACTGTTTTTT. This codes for CASSLVSGEGSEKLFF.

The chain employs TRBV4-3 and TRBJ2-5; the match to TRBD1 covers 10 bases. The CDR3 spans 16 residues. Per germline, CDR1 LGHNA and CDR2 YSLEER. With V trimmed by 1 base and J by 4 bases, 6 bases remained unmatched. CDR3 DNA: TGCGCCAGCAGCCAAGCCGGGACAGGGGAGGCAGAGACCCAGTACTTC. Protein: CASSQAGTGEAETQYF.

The V and J genes are TRBV6-5 and TRBJ2-2, with D possibly TRBD1 on 6 matching bases. Trimming left V 7 bases short and J 7 bases short, with 16 bases between. The CDR3 covers 14 residues. Germline V gene sequence: CDR1 MNHEY, CDR2 SVGAGI. CDR3 in amino acids: CASKGQGSFGELFF. CDR3 coding DNA: TGTGCCAGCAAAGGGCAGGGGTCTTTCGGGGAGCTGTTTTTT.

This rearrangement joins TRBV20-1 to TRBJ1-1, with TRBD1 as a possible D gene (5 bases). V was clipped by 3 bases and J by 5 bases, with 7 bases between them. This CDR3 region has 11 residues. Germline CDR1 DFQATT, CDR2 SNEGSKA (reference sequence). The chain's CDR3 is CSARGGTEAFF. As DNA, the CDR3 is TGCAGTGCTAGGGGGGGGACTGAAGCTTTCTTT.

J is TRBJ2-5 and V is TRBV24-1; D might be TRBD1 (6 bases). The germline gives CDR1 KGHDR, CDR2 SFDVKD. The CDR3 covers 15 residues. V was clipped by 2 bases and J by 2 bases, with 11 bases between them. CDR3 nucleotide sequence: TGTGCCACCAGTGATTCCAGGGGATTTCAAGAGACCCAGTACTTC. It translates to CATSDSRGFQETQYF.

The chain is built from TRBV21-1 and TRBJ2-1; the table assigns TRBD2, which was not confirmed against the DNA. TRBV21-1 constitutes a pseudogene. The length of the CDR3 is 17 residues. In DNA form, the CDR3 reads TGTGCCAGCAGCAAATTTGGCCTAGCGGGAGTGGAAGATGAGCAGTTCTTC. Its protein product is CASSKFGLAGVEDEQFF.

This chain joins TRBV27 and TRBJ2-7, with 10 bases that match TRBD2. CDR1 is MNHEY and CDR2 is SMNVEV in the germline V gene (reference sequence). The J segment lost 5 bases and the V segment lost 7 bases, leaving 5 bases of the junction unmatched. This CDR3 spans 13 amino acids. For the CDR3, the DNA is TGTGCCAGCATGCTAGCGGGGGACCACGAGCAGTACTTC. This encodes CASMLAGDHEQYF.

This clone was seen just once. V gene TRBV2 combines with J gene TRBJ1-2, with D possibly being TRBD1 (6 bases). The CDR3 spans 13 residues. Between the trimmed V and J ends, which lost 6 bases and 6 bases, there was a span of 14 bases. Germline CDR1 and CDR2: SNHLY and FYNNEI. CDR3 amino acids: CASRTGGGNGYTF. DNA of the CDR3: TGTGCCAGCAGGACAGGCGGGGGGAATGGCTACACCTTC.

V is TRBV13 and J is TRBJ2-7, with D perhaps matching TRBD1 (5 bases). From germline, CDR1 is PRHDT and CDR2 FYEKMQ (reference sequence). The length of the CDR3 is 15 residues. V lost 3 bases and J lost 5, with 17 bases in between. CDR3 sequence (DNA): TGTGCCAGCAGCTTTGGGGCGTCACTCCTGGACGAGCAGTACTTC. Its translation is CASSFGASLLDEQYF.

The table lists this clone with a count of one. The CDR3, as DNA: TGTGCCACCAGCAGAGTCCGGACTTTGCTGAACACTGAAGCTTTCTTT. Translation: CATSRVRTLLNTEAFF. This chain links TRBV15 with TRBJ1-1; D is undetermined. This CDR3 region has 16 residues. The germline V and J ends were trimmed by 1 base and 0 bases, with 12 bases remaining between them. Germline V gene lookup returns CDR1 LNHNV and CDR2 YYDKDF (reference sequence).

This clone was found once. J is TRBJ1-2 and V is TRBV19; tentative D call: TRBD1 (5 bases). The CDR3 has 13 residues. The germline gives CDR1 LNHDA, CDR2 SQIVND (reference sequence). V dropped 4 bases and J dropped 4 bases, with 10 bases sitting between them. CDR3 loop: CASSRGEGYGYTF. The CDR3 region has the DNA TGTGCCAGTAGTAGGGGGGAGGGCTATGGCTACACCTTC.

The V call is TRBV2, the J call TRBJ2-7; TRBD1 aligns across 7 bases. Germline V gene lookup returns CDR1 SNHLY and CDR2 FYNNEI. V dropped 4 bases and J dropped 2; count of bases not matched to a gene: 8. The CDR3 totals 15 residues. The CDR3, as DNA: TGTGCCAGCAGTGCCAGGACAGGTAGGACCTACGAGCAGTACTTC. Its protein is CASSARTGRTYEQYF.

DNA for the CDR3: TGTGCCAGCAGCTTTGGAGGAATGAGCTCCTACGAGCAGTACTTC. Amino acid sequence: CASSFGGMSSYEQYF. The V and J genes are TRBV5-6 and TRBJ2-7, with D perhaps matching TRBD2 (5 bases). This CDR3 has 15 residues. V gave up 2 bases and J gave up 0 bases, with 12 bases separating them. CDR1 and CDR2 from the germline V gene are SGHDT and YYEEEE. The entire variable domain, with the rest obtained from reference TRBV5-6 and TRBJ2-7, is as follows: DAGVTQSPTHLIKTRGQQVTLRCSPKSGHDTVSWYQQALGQGPQFIFQYYEEEERQRGNFPDRFSGHQFPNYSSELNVNALLLGDSALYLCASSFGGMSSYEQYFGPGTRLTVT.